This TCR beta chain was identified during a study of vaccination effects on CD4 cells after COVID-19. As for the study in general: Participants received two doses of either the BNT162b2 or mRNA-1273 vaccine. Overall study findings and caveats: Few convalescent patients, and no early post-infection timepoints, were available to the study.

In regard to this clone: Its antigen is undetermined.

Measured with immunoSEQ multiplex PCR; TCRdb has only the in-frame clones, and not every one. The sample yields fewer than 25,000 clones, roughly two thirds seen once. ViraFEST expansion of antigen-specific CD4+ T cells with viral peptide pools preceded sequencing. Subsequent to a culture period of more than 8 days, CD4+ T cells were isolated. Absence of prior SARS-CoV-2 infection characterized the vaccine recipients, who showed negative nucleocapsid antibodies. Germline-derived CDR1 and CDR2 are MNHEY and SMNVEV (reference sequence). The trim removed 4 bases at V and 3 bases at J, leaving 10 bases unmatched. The CDR3 is made up of 16 amino acids.

The sample in question was CD4+ T cells from PBMCs cultured with HCoV-NL63 spike peptides, obtained before COVID-19 vaccination. This chain links TRBV27 with TRBJ2-7, with 9 bases matching TRBD1. This TCR was recovered from a human donor who received a COVID-19 vaccine. CDR3 DNA: TGTGCCAGCAGTTCCCAGTCCGGGACAGGGAGCTACGAGCAGTACTTC. It specifies CASSSQSGTGSYEQYF.